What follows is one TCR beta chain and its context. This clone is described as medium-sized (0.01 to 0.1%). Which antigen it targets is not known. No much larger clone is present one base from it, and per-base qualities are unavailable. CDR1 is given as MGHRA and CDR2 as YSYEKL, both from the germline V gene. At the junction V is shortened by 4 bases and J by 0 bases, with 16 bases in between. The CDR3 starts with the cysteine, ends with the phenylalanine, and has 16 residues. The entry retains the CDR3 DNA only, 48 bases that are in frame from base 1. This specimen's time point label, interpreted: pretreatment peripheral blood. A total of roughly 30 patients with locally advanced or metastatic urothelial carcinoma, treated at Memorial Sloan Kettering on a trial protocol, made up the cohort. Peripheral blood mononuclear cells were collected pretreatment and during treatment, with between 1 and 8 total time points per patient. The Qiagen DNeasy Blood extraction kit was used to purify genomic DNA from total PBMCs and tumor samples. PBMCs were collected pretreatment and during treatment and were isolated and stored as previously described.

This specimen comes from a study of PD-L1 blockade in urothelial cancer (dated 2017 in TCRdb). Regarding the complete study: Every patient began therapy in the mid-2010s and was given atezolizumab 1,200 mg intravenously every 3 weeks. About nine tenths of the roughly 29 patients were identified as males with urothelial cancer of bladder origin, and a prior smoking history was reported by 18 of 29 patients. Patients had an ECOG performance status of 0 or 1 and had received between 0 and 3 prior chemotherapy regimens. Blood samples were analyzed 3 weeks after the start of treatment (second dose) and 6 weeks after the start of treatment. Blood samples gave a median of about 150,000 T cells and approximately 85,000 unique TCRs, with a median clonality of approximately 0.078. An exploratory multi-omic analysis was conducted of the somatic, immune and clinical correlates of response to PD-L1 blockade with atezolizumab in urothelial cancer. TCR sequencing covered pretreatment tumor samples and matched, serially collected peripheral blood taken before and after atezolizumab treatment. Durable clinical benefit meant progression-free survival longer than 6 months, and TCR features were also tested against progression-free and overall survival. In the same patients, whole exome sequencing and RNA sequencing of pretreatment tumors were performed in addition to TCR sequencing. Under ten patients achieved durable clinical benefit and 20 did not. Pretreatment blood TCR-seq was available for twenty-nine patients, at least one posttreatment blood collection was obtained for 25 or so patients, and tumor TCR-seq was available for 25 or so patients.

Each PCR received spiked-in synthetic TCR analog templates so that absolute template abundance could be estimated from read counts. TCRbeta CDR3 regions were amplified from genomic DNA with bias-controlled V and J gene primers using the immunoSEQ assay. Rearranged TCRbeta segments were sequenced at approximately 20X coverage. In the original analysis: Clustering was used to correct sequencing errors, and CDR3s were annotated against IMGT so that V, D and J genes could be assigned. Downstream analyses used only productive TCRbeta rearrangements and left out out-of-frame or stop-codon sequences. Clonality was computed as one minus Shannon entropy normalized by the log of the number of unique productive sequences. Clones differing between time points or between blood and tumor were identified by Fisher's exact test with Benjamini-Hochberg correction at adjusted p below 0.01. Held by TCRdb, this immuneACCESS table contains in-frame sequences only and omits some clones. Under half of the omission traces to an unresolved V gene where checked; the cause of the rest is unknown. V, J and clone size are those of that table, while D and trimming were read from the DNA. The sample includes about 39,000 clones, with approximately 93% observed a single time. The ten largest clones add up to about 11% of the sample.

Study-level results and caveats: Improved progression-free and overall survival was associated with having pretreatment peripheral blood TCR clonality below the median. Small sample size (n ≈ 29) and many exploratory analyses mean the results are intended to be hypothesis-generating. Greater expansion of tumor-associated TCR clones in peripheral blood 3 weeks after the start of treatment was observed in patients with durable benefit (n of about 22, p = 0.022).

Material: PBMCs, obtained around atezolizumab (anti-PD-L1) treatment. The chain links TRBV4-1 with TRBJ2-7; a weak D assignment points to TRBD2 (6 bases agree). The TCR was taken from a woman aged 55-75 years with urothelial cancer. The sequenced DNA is TGCGCCAGCAGCCTATCCTCGCGGGAACTCTCCTACGAGCAGTACTTC. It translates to CASSLSSRELSYEQYF.